A single sample is the source of the 17 T cell receptor beta chains below, sequenced in a study of cytomegalovirus exposure and HLA in healthy donors. PCR was performed using 60 Vbeta and 13 Jbeta primers. Only in-frame clones appear in the TCRdb table, and some are missing; sequencing was by immunoSEQ multiplex PCR. The sample lists roughly 120,000 clones, around 86% occurring once. The sequenced sample was PBMCs. These receptors were collected from a man aged 35-49 years in good health and CMV-seronegative.

This clone was seen a handful of times. V and J are TRBV7-8 and TRBJ1-1; D call uncertain. Trimming left V 2 bases short and J 1 base short, with 8 bases between. The CDR3 is made up of 14 amino acids. Germline V gene sequence: CDR1 SGHVS, CDR2 FQNEAQ. The CDR3 here is CASSLMTGNTEAFF. For the CDR3, the DNA is TGTGCCAGCAGCTTAATGACTGGGAACACTGAAGCTTTCTTT.

This clone has just one count. This sequence joins TRBV6-1 and TRBJ1-1; the D gene is possibly TRBD1 (6 bases). The CDR3 length is 13 residues. The V end was cut by 8 bases, the J end by 11 bases, with 21 bases between. CDR1 MNHNS and CDR2 SASEGT come from the germline V gene. The CDR3 sequence: CASGRDKILAAFF. As DNA, the CDR3 is TGTGCCAGCGGCCGGGACAAAATATTGGCGGCTTTCTTT.

The chain is built from TRBV30 and TRBJ1-6; D may be TRBD1 (5 bases). This CDR3 is 14 amino acids long. V was trimmed by 5 bases and J by 5 bases, leaving 13 bases between them. From germline, CDR1 is GTSNPN and CDR2 SVGIG (reference sequence). CDR3 DNA: TGTGCCTGGGCGGCCGGGACTGATAATTCACCCCTCCACTTT. This translates into CAWAAGTDNSPLHF.

This clone was observed once. The chain has TRBV29-1 and TRBJ1-2, with TRBD1 matching 8 bases. After removal of 3 bases from V and 8 bases from J, the junction contained 2 bases not matched to a gene. The V gene's germline CDR1 is SQVTM and CDR2 ANQGSEA. The CDR3 is 11 amino acids. CDR3 DNA sequence: TGCAGCGTTGAGGGACAGGACGGCTACACCTTC. It codes for CSVEGQDGYTF. Full variable domain (remainder filled in from reference TRBV29-1 and TRBJ1-2): SAVISQKPSRDICQRGTSLTIQCQVDSQVTMMFWYRQQPGQSLTLIATANQGSEATYESGFVIDKFPISRPNLTFSTLTVSNMSPEDSSIYLCSVEGQDGYTFGSGTRLTVV.

The chain couples TRBV11-2 to TRBJ2-1; 8 bases agree with TRBD1. CDR1 and CDR2 from the germline V gene are SGHAT and FQNNGV. The J segment lost 5 bases and the V segment lost 5 bases, leaving 8 bases of the junction unmatched. This CDR3 is built from 15 residues. CDR3 sequence: CASSPRTGFDNEQFF. In DNA form, the CDR3 reads TGTGCCAGCAGCCCCCGGACAGGGTTCGACAATGAGCAGTTCTTC.

For the CDR3, the DNA is TGTGCCAGCAGACCGACAGGGACGGAAAAACTGTTTTTT. This encodes CASRPTGTEKLFF. The genes are TRBV6-5 and TRBJ1-4; TRBD1 matches 7 bases. Trimming cost V 6 bases and J 8 bases; bases outside gene matches: 6. CDR1 is MNHEY, CDR2 SVGAGI, per germline. The CDR3 length is 13 residues.

This rearrangement joins TRBV7-9 to TRBJ1-3, with D hard to call. The CDR3 covers 13 residues. In germline, CDR1 is SEHNR, CDR2 FQNEAQ (reference sequence). The V end lost 9 bases, the J end lost 4 bases, and 13 bases lay between the germline ends. CDR3 DNA sequence: TGTGCCAGACAACATGAGGCGGGAAACACCATATATTTT. Residues: CARQHEAGNTIYF.

The V call is TRBV7-9, the J call TRBJ2-3; D is unclear. Germline CDR1 reads SEHNR; CDR2 reads FQNEAQ (reference sequence). The V end lost 1 base, the J end lost 1 base, and 12 bases lay between the germline ends. The CDR3 has 16 amino acids. CDR3 region: CASSLGKKSGTDTQYF. Written as DNA, the CDR3 is TGTGCCAGCAGCTTAGGAAAGAAATCGGGCACAGATACGCAGTATTTT. Full variable domain (missing parts from reference TRBV7-9 and TRBJ2-3): DTGVSQNPRHKITKRGQNVTFRCDPISEHNRLYWYRQTLGQGPEFLTYFQNEAQLEKSRLLSDRFSAERPKGSFSTLEIQRTEQGDSAMYLCASSLGKKSGTDTQYFGPGTRLTVL.

This clone was detected only a few times. The J gene is TRBJ1-1, the V gene TRBV28; D ambiguous. The CDR3 contains 15 residues. Germline V gene data show CDR1 as MDHEN and CDR2 as SYDVKM. V dropped 6 bases and J dropped 11 bases, with 25 bases sitting between them. CDR3 coding DNA: TGTGCCAGCAGCCTCCTTGAAGACCTTGGGAGAAGTGCTTTCTTT. This translates into CASSLLEDLGRSAFF.

The chain links TRBV2 to TRBJ2-5, with 10 bases lining up with TRBD2. This CDR3 has 17 amino acids. CDR1 SNHLY and CDR2 FYNNEI come from the germline V gene. J gave up 5 bases and V 3 bases, and 12 bases lay outside the gene matches. CDR3 sequence (DNA): TGTGCCAGCAGTGATAATAGCGGGGGGTCACCTCAGGAGACCCAGTACTTC. Translated: CASSDNSGGSPQETQYF.

The chain employs TRBV5-6 and TRBJ1-6, with a weak D call TRBD1 (5 bases). The V and J ends lost 1 base and 10 bases respectively, with 15 bases between them. This CDR3 is 15 amino acids long. CDR1 is SGHDT and CDR2 is YYEEEE in the germline V gene. CDR3 nucleotides: TGTGCCAGCAGCTTGTCCGGGCGGGGGGAATCACCCCTCCACTTT. Residues: CASSLSGRGESPLHF.

The chain joins TRBV2 to TRBJ1-1; TRBD1 matches at 11 bases. This CDR3 is built from 14 residues. V was pared by 2 bases and J by 10 bases, with 6 bases of the junction left unmatched. Per germline, CDR1 SNHLY and CDR2 FYNNEI. CDR3 coding DNA: TGTGCCAGCAGTGAAAGTTTTGGGACAGGGGGAGCTTTCTTT. It yields the protein CASSESFGTGGAFF.

The chain uses TRBV5-1 and TRBJ1-1; TRBD1 aligns across 11 bases. CDR1 and CDR2 (germline): SGHRS, YFSETQ. The CDR3 extends over 16 amino acids. Trimming at V came to 6 bases and at J to 1 base, leaving 8 bases not matched to a gene. The CDR3 DNA follows: TGCGCCAGCATGGACAGGGGGCCTTCCTCGAACACTGAAGCTTTCTTT. This translates into CASMDRGPSSNTEAFF.

V and J are TRBV2 and TRBJ1-2; 12 positions agree with TRBD1. This CDR3 region has 14 residues. Germline V gives CDR1 SNHLY, CDR2 FYNNEI. After removal of 5 bases from V and 8 bases from J, the junction contained 6 bases not matched to a gene. In DNA form, the CDR3 reads TGTGCCAGCAGTCGGGACAGGGGGCTAGGAGGCTACACCTTC. Translation: CASSRDRGLGGYTF.

The chain uses TRBV15 and TRBJ2-3; weak D call: TRBD1 (7 bases). Trimming stripped 5 bases from V and 4 bases from J, with 16 bases between. The CDR3 is made up of 15 amino acids. Germline V lookup: CDR1 LNHNV, CDR2 YYDKDF (reference sequence). CDR3 sequence (DNA): TGTGCCACCAGCTCCAGGGGGAGGTCAGCAGATACGCAGTATTTT. Its protein product is CATSSRGRSADTQYF.

This rearrangement joins TRBV6-5 to TRBJ2-7; a possible D gene is TRBD1 (6 bases). Trimming took off 6 bases at V and 4 bases at J, with 13 bases between the two ends. The germline V gene encodes CDR1 MNHEY and CDR2 SVGAGI. This CDR3 contains 13 residues. The CDR3 DNA is TGTGCCAGCAGCACCCGGGACAAATACGAGCAGTACTTC. Residues: CASSTRDKYEQYF.

The J gene is TRBJ2-3, the V gene TRBV7-2, with 7 bases lining up with TRBD2. J was trimmed by 0 bases and V by 0 bases; bases with no gene match: 0. Germline CDR1 reads SGHTA; CDR2 reads FQGNSA. The CDR3 covers 15 residues. DNA for the CDR3: TGTGCCAGCAGCTTAGCCGGGGGGAGCACAGATACGCAGTATTTT. Residues: CASSLAGGSTDTQYF.